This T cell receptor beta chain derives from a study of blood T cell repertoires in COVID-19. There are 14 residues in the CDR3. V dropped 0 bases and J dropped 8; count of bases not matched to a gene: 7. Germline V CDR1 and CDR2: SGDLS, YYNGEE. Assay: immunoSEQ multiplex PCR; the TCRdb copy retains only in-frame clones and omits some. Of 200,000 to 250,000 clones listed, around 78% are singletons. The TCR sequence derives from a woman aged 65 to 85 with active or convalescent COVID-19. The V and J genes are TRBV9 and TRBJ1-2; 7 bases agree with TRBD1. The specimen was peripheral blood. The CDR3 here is CASSVVGGAWGYTF. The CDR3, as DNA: TGTGCCAGCAGCGTAGTAGGGGGCGCGTGGGGCTACACCTTC.